These 15 T cell receptor beta chains were all obtained from the same sample, sequenced in a study of response to subunit inactivated influenza vaccine. From the RT-PCR reads, TCRdb called clonotypes with MiXCR, one entry per CDR3 protein. Found here are about 480,000 distinct CDR3 sequences, around 25% of them singletons; the top ten hold under 2.5%. Sequenced material: CD4+ T cells sorted from PBMCs, taken 5 days after vaccination. The source is a man aged 50 to 59 who received an inactivated influenza vaccine.

This clonotype was detected a few times. This chain links TRBV20-1 with TRBJ2-7; D possibly uses TRBD1 or TRBD2 (5 bases each). The CDR3 length is 13 residues. V lost 6 bases and J 7 bases, leaving 19 bases between the germline ends. The germline V gene encodes CDR1 DFQATT and CDR2 SNEGSKA (reference sequence). The DNA for the CDR3 is TGCAGTGCCAGGACGGGACCCACTCAGGAGCAGTACTTC. The encoded protein is CSARTGPTQEQYF.

This chain uses TRBV2 with TRBJ2-1; TRBD2 agrees at 9 bases. Germline CDR1 is SNHLY and CDR2 is FYNNEI. Trimming removed 3 bases from V and 9 bases from J; junction bases left unmatched: 9. The CDR3 covers 15 residues. The chain's CDR3 is CASSDLAGGPTEQFF. The CDR3 DNA is TGTGCCAGCAGTGATTTGGCGGGAGGGCCAACTGAGCAGTTCTTC.

J is TRBJ1-5 and V is TRBV6-2 or TRBV6-3; 9 bases align to TRBD1. There are 16 residues in the CDR3. Germline V CDR1 and CDR2: MNHEY, SVGEGT. Trimming took 8 bases from V and 2 from J; bases not matched to a gene: 10. The CDR3 loop is CASVKDRGWGNQPQHF. Here the CDR3 DNA reads TGTGCCAGCGTAAAGGACAGGGGATGGGGCAATCAGCCCCAGCATTTT.

The sample holds a few counts of this clonotype. V and J are TRBV20-1 and TRBJ2-3; D not resolved. CDR1 and CDR2 (germline): DFQATT, SNEGSKA (reference sequence). The CDR3 runs 15 residues. V was pared by 3 bases and J by 0 bases, with 13 bases between. CDR3 sequence reads: CSASDRTVSTDTQYF. CDR3 sequence (DNA): TGCAGTGCTAGTGACCGGACGGTGAGCACAGATACGCAGTATTTT.

The CDR3 spells CASRLARGLTLEQYF. CDR3 bases: TGTGCAAGTCGCTTAGCCCGGGGGTTGACGCTCGAGCAGTACTTC. The chain has TRBV12-2 and TRBJ2-7; TRBD1, as called in the table, went unchecked against the DNA. TRBV12-2 is termed a pseudogene. This CDR3 spans 15 amino acids.

This clonotype was counted between two and nine times. V usage is TRBV28 and J usage is TRBJ2-1; 11 bases match TRBD2. The CDR3 spans 15 residues. V dropped 3 bases and J dropped 9; count of bases not matched to a gene: 7. The germline gives CDR1 MDHEN, CDR2 SYDVKM. The CDR3 spells CASSFDGTSGSEQFF. The CDR3, as DNA: TGTGCCAGCAGTTTCGACGGGACTAGCGGAAGTGAGCAGTTCTTC. Using reference TRBV28 and TRBJ2-1 for the parts outside the CDR3, the full variable domain is DVKVTQSSRYLVKRTGEKVFLECVQDMDHENMFWYRQDPGLGLRLIYFSYDVKMKEKGDIPEGYSVSREKKERFSLILESASTNQTSMYLCASSFDGTSGSEQFFGPGTRLTVL.

The chain is built from TRBV25-1 and TRBJ1-3; possible D gene TRBD1, 5 bases. V lost 2 bases and J 0 bases, leaving 8 bases between the germline ends. Germline V gene sequence: CDR1 MGHDK, CDR2 SYGVNS. The length of the CDR3 is 15 residues. This chain's CDR3 is CASSEQGSSGNTIYF. CDR3 nucleotides: TGTGCCAGCAGTGAACAGGGAAGCTCTGGAAACACCATATATTTT.

The table lists this clonotype with a few counts. V and J are TRBV7-2 and TRBJ1-1, with D uncertain. Germline-derived CDR1 and CDR2 are SGHTA and FQGNSA. The V end lost 1 base, the J end lost 7 bases, and 7 bases lay between the germline ends. This CDR3 is built from 12 residues. The CDR3 DNA sequence: TGTGCCAGCAGCTTAGGGGCAGGTGAAGCTTTCTTT. Residues: CASSLGAGEAFF.

The DNA of the CDR3 is TGCGCCAGCAGCTTCGACAGGGCCTCCTACGAGCAGTACTTC. It yields the protein CASSFDRASYEQYF. The V gene is TRBV5-1, the J gene TRBJ2-7, with TRBD1 identical over 7 bases. The germline CDR1 and CDR2 sequences are SGHRS and YFSETQ. Germline trimming cut 2 bases from V and 0 bases from J; bases unmatched to any gene: 2. The CDR3 extends over 14 amino acids.

The chain uses TRBV6-2 or TRBV6-3 and TRBJ1-2, with TRBD1 as a possible D gene (6 bases). Germline V lookup: CDR1 MNHEY, CDR2 SVGEGT. Trimming pared 6 bases from V and 1 base from J, leaving 12 bases between. The CDR3 has 14 amino acids. The CDR3 sequence is CASSKGQFNYGYTF. The DNA for the CDR3 is TGTGCCAGCAGCAAAGGACAGTTTAACTATGGCTACACCTTC.

Concerning this clonotype itself: A much larger clone differs from this one at a single base, so this may be a read error. The chain combines TRBV13 with TRBJ2-1; D might be TRBD2 (5 bases). Per the germline V gene, CDR1 is PRHDT and CDR2 is FYEKMQ (reference sequence). This CDR3 has 15 amino acids. Trimming took 2 bases from V and 0 from J, leaving 8 bases between them. CDR3 residues: CASSLRGRSYNEQFF. The CDR3 bases are TGTGCCAGCAGCTTACGCGGGCGCTCCTACAATGAGCAGTTCTTC. The full variable domain, completed using reference TRBV13 and TRBJ2-1, is AAGVIQSPRHLIKEKRETATLKCYPIPRHDTVYWYQQGPGQDPQFLISFYEKMQSDKGSIPDRFSAQQFSDYHSELNMSSLELGDSALYFCASSLRGRSYNEQFFGPGTRLTVL.

Only a few counts were recorded for this clonotype. This chain links TRBV5-1 with TRBJ2-5, with D possibly matching TRBD1 (5 bases). CDR1 and CDR2 (germline): SGHRS, YFSETQ. This CDR3 region has 14 residues. Deletions cut 6 bases from V and 5 bases from J, with 17 bases between. Written as DNA, the CDR3 is TGCGCCAGCACCGACCTTCGCCAGGGCGAGACCCAGTACTTC. As protein: CASTDLRQGETQYF.

The chain employs TRBV12-3 or TRBV12-4 and TRBJ2-3; D perhaps matches TRBD2 (5 bases). Deletions cut 10 bases from V and 3 bases from J, with 14 bases between. The CDR3 is made up of 13 amino acids. The CDR3: CATTVWETDTQYF. CDR3 in DNA: TGTGCCACCACAGTTTGGGAGACAGATACGCAGTATTTT.

This chain uses TRBV14 with TRBJ1-1; D remains ambiguous. Germline CDR1 and CDR2: SGHDN and FVKESK. This CDR3 is built from 13 residues. Trimming took 3 bases from V and 8 from J, leaving 13 bases between them. CDR3 amino acids: CASSQVRAGEAFF. CDR3 sequence (DNA): TGTGCCAGCAGCCAGGTTCGTGCTGGGGAAGCTTTCTTT.

This clonotype was detected only a few times. The chain employs TRBV28 and TRBJ2-3, with D tentatively TRBD1 or TRBD2 (5 bases each). The germline V and J ends were trimmed by 5 bases and 1 base, with 16 bases remaining between them. The CDR3 sequence is 16 residues long. CDR1 MDHEN and CDR2 SYDVKM come from the germline V gene. The chain's CDR3 is CASSEQDRGGTDTQYF. Here the CDR3 DNA reads TGTGCCAGCAGTGAACAGGATCGAGGGGGCACAGATACGCAGTATTTT.